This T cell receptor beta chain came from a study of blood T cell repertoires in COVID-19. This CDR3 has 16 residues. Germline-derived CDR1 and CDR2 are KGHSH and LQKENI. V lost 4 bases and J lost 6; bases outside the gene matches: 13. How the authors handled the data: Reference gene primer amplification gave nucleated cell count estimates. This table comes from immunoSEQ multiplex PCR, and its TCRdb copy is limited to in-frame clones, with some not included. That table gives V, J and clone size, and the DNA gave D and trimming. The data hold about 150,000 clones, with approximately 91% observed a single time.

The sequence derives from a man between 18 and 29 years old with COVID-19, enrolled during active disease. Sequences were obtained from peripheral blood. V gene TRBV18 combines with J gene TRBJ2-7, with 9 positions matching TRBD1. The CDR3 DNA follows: TGTGCCAGCTCACGTACTCGTCCCGGGACAGGGATCGAGCAGTACTTC. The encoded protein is CASSRTRPGTGIEQYF.